The source of this T cell receptor (beta chain) is a study of beta chain features in type 1 diabetes. Study-wide results and caveats: A greater similarity of naive, central memory and Treg TCRB repertoires was seen among patients than among healthy donors.

CDR3 length: 14 residues. J was trimmed by 6 bases and V by 5 bases; bases with no gene match: 5. CDR1 is SGHTA, CDR2 FQGNSA, per germline. Concerning this clone: No antigen is known for it.

A heparinised blood draw that averaged approximately 120 mL was obtained once from each donor. Sorting that relied on CD45RO/CCR7/CD25/CD127/CD95/CD27 yielded CD4+ naive, central memory, regulatory and stem cell-like memory cells. Since all of the isolated RNA was reverse transcribed, expressed TCRB transcripts were what got sequenced. Libraries were prepared by immunoSEQ multiplex PCR; TCRdb keeps only in-frame clonotypes and omits some of them. This repertoire shows 970,000 or so clones, about 17% found once; its top ten account for around 0.02%. The sequencing sample was made of naive CD4+ T cells from blood. The clonotype originates from a woman under 30 in good health. This chain links TRBV7-2 with TRBJ2-1; 9 nucleotides line up with TRBD1. The chain's CDR3 is CASSARQGGNEQFF. The CDR3 DNA sequence: TGTGCCAGCAGCGCCCGACAGGGGGGCAATGAGCAGTTCTTC.